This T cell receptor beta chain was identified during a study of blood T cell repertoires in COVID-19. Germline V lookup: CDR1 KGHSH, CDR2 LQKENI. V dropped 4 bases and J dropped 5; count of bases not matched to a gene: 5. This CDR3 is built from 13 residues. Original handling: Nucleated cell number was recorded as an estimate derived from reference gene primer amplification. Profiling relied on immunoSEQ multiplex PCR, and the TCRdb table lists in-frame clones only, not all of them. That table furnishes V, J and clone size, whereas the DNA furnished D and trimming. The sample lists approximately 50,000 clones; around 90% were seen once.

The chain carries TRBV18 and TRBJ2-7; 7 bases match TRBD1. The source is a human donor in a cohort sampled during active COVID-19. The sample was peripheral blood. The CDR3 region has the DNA TGTGCCAGCTCACTCGGACAGGAGGACGAGCAGTACTTC. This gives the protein CASSLGQEDEQYF.